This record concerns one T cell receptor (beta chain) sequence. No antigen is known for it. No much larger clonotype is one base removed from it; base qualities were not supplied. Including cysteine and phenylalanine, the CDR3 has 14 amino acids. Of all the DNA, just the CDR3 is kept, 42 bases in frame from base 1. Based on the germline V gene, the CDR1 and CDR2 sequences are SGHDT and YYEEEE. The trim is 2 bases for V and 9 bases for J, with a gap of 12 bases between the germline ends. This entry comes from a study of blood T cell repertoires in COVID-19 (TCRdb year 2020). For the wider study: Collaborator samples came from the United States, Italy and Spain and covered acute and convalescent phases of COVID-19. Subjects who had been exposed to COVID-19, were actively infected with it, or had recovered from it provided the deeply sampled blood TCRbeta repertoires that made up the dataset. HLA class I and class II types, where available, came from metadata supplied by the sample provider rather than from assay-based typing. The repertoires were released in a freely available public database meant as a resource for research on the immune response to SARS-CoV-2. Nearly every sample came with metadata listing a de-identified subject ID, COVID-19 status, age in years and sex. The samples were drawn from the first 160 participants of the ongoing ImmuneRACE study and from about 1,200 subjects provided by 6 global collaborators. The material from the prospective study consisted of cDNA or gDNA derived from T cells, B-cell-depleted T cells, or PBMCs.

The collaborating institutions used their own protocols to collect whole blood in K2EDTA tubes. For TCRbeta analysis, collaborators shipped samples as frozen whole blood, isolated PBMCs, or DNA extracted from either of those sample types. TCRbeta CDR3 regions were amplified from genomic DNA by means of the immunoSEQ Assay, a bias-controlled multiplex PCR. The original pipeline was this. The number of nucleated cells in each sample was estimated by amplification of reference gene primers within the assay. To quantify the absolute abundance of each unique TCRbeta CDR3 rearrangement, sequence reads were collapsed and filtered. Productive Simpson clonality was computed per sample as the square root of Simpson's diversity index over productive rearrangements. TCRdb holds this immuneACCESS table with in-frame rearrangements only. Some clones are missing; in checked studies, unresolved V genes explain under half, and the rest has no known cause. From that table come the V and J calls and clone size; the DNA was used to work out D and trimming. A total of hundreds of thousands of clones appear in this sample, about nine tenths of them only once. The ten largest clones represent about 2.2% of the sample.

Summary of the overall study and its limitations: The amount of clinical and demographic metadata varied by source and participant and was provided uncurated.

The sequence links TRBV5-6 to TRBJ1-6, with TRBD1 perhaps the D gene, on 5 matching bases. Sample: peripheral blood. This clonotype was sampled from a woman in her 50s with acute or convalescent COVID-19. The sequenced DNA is TGTGCCAGCAGCTTTTGGGGGGGTGGTTCACCCCTCCACTTT. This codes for CASSFWGGGSPLHF.